This TCR beta chain derives from a study of T-cell memory formation after mild COVID-19. Across the whole study: TCR clusters were mostly donor specific.

Study-wide findings and caveats: Contracting clones from day 15 to 85 had balanced CD4/CD8; later expanders favoured CD4+. Researchers report contracting CD4+ clones mostly in CM and EM, with CD8+ clones in EMRA.

5'RACE primed at constant segments yielded TCR alpha and TCR beta cDNA libraries bearing sample barcodes and UMIs. TCRdb recomputed calls from the 5' RACE reads with MiXCR, one row per CDR3 protein. The sample lists 270,000 or so distinct CDR3 sequences, approximately 15% occurring once. For this clonotype: Its matching antigen is unknown.

V shed 1 base and J 5 bases; nucleotides not matched to a gene: 3. Germline V lookup: CDR1 LGHNA, CDR2 YSLEER. The CDR3 loop spans 15 amino acids. The TCR originated in a young man who had mild COVID-19 (a few samples of this study predate the infection). Cell type and time point are not known. This chain joins TRBV4-3 and TRBJ2-5; TRBD2 aligns across 11 bases. The sample was PBMCs or a T cell subset sorted from them (not recorded which). The CDR3 coding sequence is TGCGCCAGCAGCCAAGCCCCTAGCGGGGGGGAGACCCAGTACTTC. Translating gives CASSQAPSGGETQYF.